This T cell receptor (beta chain) originates from a study of cytomegalovirus exposure and HLA in healthy donors. Study-level results: The dataset shows that most TCR sequences were rare, while some public TCRs occurred in many donors. The classifier was said to identify cytomegalovirus status with high specificity and sensitivity.

While the first cohort had around 700 subjects, the donors belonged to the separate validation cohort of over a hundred subjects. Germline V gene sequence: CDR1 SGHAT, CDR2 FQNNGV. The CDR3 has 16 residues. Losses at the gene ends were 1 base for V and 6 bases for J; bases not matched to a gene: 0. TCRdb's copy holds only in-frame clones and misses some; the assay was immunoSEQ multiplex PCR. This repertoire shows some 110,000 clones, about 94% found once; its top ten account for approximately 1.2%. As to this clone: Its antigen is unknown.

This receptor was identified in a young woman in good health and CMV-seronegative. This chain connects TRBV11-2 to TRBJ2-2; 15 positions agree with TRBD2. The source material was PBMCs. Here the CDR3 reads CASSLGTSGRAGELFF. CDR3 coding DNA: TGTGCCAGCAGCTTAGGGACTAGCGGGAGGGCCGGGGAGCTGTTTTTT.